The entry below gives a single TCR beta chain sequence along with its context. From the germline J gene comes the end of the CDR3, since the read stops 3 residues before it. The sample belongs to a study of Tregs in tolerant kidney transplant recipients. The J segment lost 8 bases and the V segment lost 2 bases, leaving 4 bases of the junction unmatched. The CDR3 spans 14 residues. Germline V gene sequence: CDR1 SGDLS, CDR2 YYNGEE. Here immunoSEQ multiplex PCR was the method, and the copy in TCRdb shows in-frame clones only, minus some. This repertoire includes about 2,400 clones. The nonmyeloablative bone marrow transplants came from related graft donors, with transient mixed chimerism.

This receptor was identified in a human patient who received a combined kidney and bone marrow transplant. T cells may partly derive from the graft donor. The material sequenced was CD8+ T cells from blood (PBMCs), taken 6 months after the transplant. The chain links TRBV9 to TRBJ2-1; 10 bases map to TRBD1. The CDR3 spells CASSVEGTGDEQFF. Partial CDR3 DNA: TGTGCCAGCAGCGTCGAGGGGACAGGGGATGAG.